This T cell receptor (beta chain) was observed in a study of T-cell memory formation after mild COVID-19. In the study overall: The TCR clusters were mostly specific to one donor.

Germline CDR1 is SGHRS and CDR2 is YFSETQ. The length of the CDR3 is 15 residues. Trimming cost V 2 bases and J 9 bases; bases outside gene matches: 5. Study-wide points: Pre-infection memory already had some responding clones, implying cross-reactive memory joined. Contracting clones from day 15 to 85 had balanced CD4/CD8; later expanders favoured CD4+.

TCRdb called the 5' RACE reads again in MiXCR, with one record for every CDR3 protein. The table includes a few hundred thousand distinct CDR3 sequences, around 20% detected once. About this clonotype itself: No antigen is known for it.

The chain uses TRBV5-1 and TRBJ2-1, with 13 bases aligning to TRBD2. The receptor was isolated from an adult woman who had mild COVID-19 (a few samples of this study predate the infection). Cell type and time point are not known. Input material: PBMCs or a T cell subset sorted from them (not recorded which). The CDR3 here is CASSFTSGRAFEQFF. CDR3 DNA sequence: TGCGCCAGCAGCTTTACTAGCGGGAGGGCCTTTGAGCAGTTCTTC. Full variable domain (rest looked up from reference TRBV5-1 and TRBJ2-1): KAGVTQTPRYLIKTRGQQVTLSCSPISGHRSVSWYQQTPGQGLQFLFEYFSETQRNKGNFPGRFSGRQFSNSRSEMNVSTLELGDSALYLCASSFTSGRAFEQFFGPGTRLTVL.